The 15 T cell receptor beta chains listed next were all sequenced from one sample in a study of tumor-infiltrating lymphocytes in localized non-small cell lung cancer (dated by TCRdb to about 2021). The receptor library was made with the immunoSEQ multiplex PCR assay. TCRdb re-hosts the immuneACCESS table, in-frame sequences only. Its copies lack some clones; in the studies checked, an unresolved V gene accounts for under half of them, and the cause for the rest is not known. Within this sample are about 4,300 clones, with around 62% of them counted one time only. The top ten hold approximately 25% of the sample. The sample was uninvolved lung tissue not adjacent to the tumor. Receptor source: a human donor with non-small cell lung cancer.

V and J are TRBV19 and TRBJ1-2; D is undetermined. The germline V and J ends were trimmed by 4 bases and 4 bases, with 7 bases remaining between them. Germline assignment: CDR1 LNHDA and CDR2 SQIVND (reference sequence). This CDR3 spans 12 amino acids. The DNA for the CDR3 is TGTGCCAGTAGTACGACAACCTATGGCTACACCTTC. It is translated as CASSTTTYGYTF.

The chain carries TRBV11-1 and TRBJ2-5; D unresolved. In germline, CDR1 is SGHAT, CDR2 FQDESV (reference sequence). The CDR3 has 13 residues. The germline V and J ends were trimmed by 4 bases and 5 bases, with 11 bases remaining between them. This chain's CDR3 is CASSSGGEETQYF. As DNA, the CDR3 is TGTGCCAGCAGCTCGGGCGGCGAGGAGACCCAGTACTTC.

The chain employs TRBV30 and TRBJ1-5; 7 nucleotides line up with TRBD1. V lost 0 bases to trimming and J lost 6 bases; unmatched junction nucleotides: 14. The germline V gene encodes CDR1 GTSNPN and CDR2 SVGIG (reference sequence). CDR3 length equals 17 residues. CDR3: CAWSVRLVGGTGQPQHF. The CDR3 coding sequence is TGTGCCTGGAGTGTACGGTTGGTAGGGGGCACGGGTCAGCCCCAGCATTTT. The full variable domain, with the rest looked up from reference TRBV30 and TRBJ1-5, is SQTIHQWPATLVQPVGSPLSLECTVEGTSNPNLYWYRQAAGRGLQLLFYSVGIGQISSEVPQNLSASRPQDRQFILSSKKLLLSDSGFYLCAWSVRLVGGTGQPQHFGDGTRLSIL.

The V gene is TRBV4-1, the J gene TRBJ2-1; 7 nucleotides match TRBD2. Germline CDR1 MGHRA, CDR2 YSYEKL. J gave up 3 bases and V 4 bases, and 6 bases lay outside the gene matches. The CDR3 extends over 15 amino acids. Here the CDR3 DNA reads TGCGCCAGCAGCCTCCGGGACTATAGCTACAATGAGCAGTTCTTC. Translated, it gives CASSLRDYSYNEQFF.

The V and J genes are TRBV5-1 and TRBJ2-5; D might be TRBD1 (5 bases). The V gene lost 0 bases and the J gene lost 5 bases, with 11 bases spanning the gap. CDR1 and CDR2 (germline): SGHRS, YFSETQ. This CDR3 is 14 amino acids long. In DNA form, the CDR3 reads TGCGCCAGCAGCTTGGAAGCAGGGTGGGAGACCCAGTACTTC. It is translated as CASSLEAGWETQYF.

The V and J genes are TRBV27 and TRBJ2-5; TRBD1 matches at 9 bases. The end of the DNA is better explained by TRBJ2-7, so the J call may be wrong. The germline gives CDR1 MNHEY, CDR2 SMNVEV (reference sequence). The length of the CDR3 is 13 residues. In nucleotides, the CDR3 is TGTGCCAGCAGGGGGACAGGGACCTACGAGCAGTACTTC. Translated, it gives CASRGTGTYEQYF.

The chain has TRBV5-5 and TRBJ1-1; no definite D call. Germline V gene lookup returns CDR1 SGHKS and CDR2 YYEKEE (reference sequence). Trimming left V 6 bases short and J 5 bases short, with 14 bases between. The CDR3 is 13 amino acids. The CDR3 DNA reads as TGTGCCAGCACCAGAAACAGTGGAACTGAAGCTTTCTTT. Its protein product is CASTRNSGTEAFF.

The CDR3 coding sequence is TGTGCCAGCAGCCAGCAACAGGGGAGAGAGACCCAGTACTTC. As protein: CASSQQQGRETQYF. V usage is TRBV14 and J usage is TRBJ2-5, with 7 bases that match TRBD1. The V segment lost 3 bases and the J segment 4 bases; nucleotides outside the gene matches: 5. The CDR3 totals 14 residues. CDR1 and CDR2 (germline): SGHDN, FVKESK.

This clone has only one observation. The CDR3 spells CASSQEVRAGGSNEQYF. The CDR3 DNA reads TGTGCCAGCAGCCAAGAGGTAAGGGCGGGGGGGTCCAACGAGCAGTACTTC. V and J are TRBV4-2 and TRBJ2-7; 9 nucleotides agree with TRBD2. The germline CDR1 and CDR2 sequences are LGHNA and YNFKEQ. This CDR3 comprises 17 residues. J lost 5 bases, V lost 0 bases, and 11 bases had no gene match.

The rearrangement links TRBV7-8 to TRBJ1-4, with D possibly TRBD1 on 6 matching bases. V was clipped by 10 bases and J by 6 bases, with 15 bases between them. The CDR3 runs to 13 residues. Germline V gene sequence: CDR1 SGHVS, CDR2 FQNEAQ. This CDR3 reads CATSRRGDEKLFF. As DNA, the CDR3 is TGTGCCACCTCGAGAAGGGGGGATGAAAAACTGTTTTTT.

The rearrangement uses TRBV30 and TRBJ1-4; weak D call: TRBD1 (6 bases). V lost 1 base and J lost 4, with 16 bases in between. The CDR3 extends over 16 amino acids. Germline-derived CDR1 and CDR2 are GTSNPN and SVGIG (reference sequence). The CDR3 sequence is CAWSGKQGRINEKLFF. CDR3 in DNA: TGTGCCTGGAGTGGGAAACAGGGACGAATTAATGAAAAACTGTTTTTT.

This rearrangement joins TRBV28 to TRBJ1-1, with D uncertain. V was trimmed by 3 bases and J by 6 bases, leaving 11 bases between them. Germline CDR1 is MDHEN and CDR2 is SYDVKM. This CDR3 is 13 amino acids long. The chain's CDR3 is CASSLDGRAEAFF. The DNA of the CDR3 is TGTGCCAGCAGTTTGGACGGACGGGCTGAAGCTTTCTTT.

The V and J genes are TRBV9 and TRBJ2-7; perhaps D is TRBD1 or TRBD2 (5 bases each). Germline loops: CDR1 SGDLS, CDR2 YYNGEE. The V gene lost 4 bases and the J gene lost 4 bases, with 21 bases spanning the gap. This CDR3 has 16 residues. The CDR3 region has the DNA TGTGCCAGCAGCACCACCGGGACCTCCTTACCTTACGAGCAGTACTTC. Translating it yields CASSTTGTSLPYEQYF.

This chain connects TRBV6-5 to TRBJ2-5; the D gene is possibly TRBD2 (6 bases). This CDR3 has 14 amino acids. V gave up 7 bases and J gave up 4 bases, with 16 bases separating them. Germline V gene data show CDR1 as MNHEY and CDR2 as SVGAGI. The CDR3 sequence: CASIRNGGGETQYF. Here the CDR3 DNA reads TGTGCCAGCATCCGAAACGGGGGTGGAGAGACCCAGTACTTC.

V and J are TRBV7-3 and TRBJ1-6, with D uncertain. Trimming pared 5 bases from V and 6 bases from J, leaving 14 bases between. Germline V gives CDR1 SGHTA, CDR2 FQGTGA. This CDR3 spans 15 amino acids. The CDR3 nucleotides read TGTGCCAGCAGCCCCGCTGGGCTTAGTAATTCACCCCTCCACTTT. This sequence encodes CASSPAGLSNSPLHF.